This TCR beta chain comes out of a study of blood T cell repertoires in COVID-19. Overall study: The United States, Italy and Spain supplied acute and convalescent COVID-19 samples. PBMCs, B-cell-depleted T cells, or T cells provided the cDNA or gDNA that made up the material.

V lost 2 bases to trimming and J lost 4 bases, with 8 bases between them. Looked up from germline, CDR1 is SGHAT and CDR2 is FQNNGV. CDR3 length: 13 residues. The protocol was immunoSEQ multiplex PCR, while the TCRdb copy is restricted to in-frame clones and leaves out a portion. Of 200,000 to 250,000 clones detected, about 90% appear once; the ten largest clones hold about 2.2%. What was sequenced was peripheral blood. The genes are TRBV11-2 and TRBJ1-2; D is unclear. The clonotype originates from a woman in her forties or fifties with acute or convalescent COVID-19. The CDR3 region has the DNA TGTGCCAGCAGCTTACTACTTCGCTATGGCTACACCTTC. This codes for CASSLLLRYGYTF.